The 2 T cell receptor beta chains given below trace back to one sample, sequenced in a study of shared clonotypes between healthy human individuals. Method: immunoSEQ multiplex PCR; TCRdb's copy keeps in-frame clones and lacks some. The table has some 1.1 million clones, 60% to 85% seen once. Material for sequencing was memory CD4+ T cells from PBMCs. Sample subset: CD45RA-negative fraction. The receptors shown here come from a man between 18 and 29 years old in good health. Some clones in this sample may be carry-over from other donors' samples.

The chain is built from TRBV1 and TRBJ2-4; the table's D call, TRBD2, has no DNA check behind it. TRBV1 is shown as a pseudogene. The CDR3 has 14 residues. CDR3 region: CTSSQGGAKNIQNF. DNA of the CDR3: TGCACCAGCAGCCAAGGTGGAGCCAAAAACATTCAGAACTTC.

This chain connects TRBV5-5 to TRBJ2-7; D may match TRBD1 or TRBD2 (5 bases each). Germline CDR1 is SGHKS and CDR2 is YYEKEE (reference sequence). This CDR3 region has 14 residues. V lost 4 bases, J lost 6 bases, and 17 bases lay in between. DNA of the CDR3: TGTGCCAGCAGCGGGCAGGGACGGGGACGCGAGCAGTACTTC. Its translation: CASSGQGRGREQYF. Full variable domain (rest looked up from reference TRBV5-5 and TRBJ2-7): DAGVTQSPTHLIKTRGQQVTLRCSPISGHKSVSWYQQVLGQGPQFIFQYYEKEERGRGNFPDRFSARQFPNYSSELNVNALLLGDSALYLCASSGQGRGREQYFGPGTRLTVT.